This TCR beta chain was profiled in a study of early T cells in non-severe SARS-CoV-2 infection. The CDR3 has 13 residues. J lost 6 bases, V lost 4 bases, and 4 bases had no gene match. The V gene's germline CDR1 is SQVTM and CDR2 ANQGSEA. TCRdb used MiXCR to reprocess the 5' RACE reads, holding one entry per CDR3 protein. Among tens of thousands of distinct CDR3 sequences listed, 20% to 25% were seen once. Ten or more counts support this clonotype. The specimen was whole blood, collected at baseline. This TCR was sampled from an adult who was a healthcare worker with PCR-confirmed SARS-CoV-2 infection or an uninfected control (not recorded which). The rearrangement links TRBV29-1 to TRBJ1-2; 11 positions agree with TRBD1. The CDR3 DNA reads TGCAGCGTTGCTCGGACAGGGGGCGATGGCTACACCTTC. Translating it yields CSVARTGGDGYTF.